Below, 8 T cell receptor beta chains from the same sample are listed, as sequenced in a study of brain T cells in children with intractable seizures. Time point indicated: blood from clinic visit 5 months post-surgery; TSC patient then seizure free. Repertoires were generated with immunoSEQ multiplex PCR, while TCRdb's copy carries only in-frame clones and drops some. This repertoire shows about 340,000 clones, nearly 95% found once; its top ten account for around 5%. The sequenced sample was peripheral blood, obtained roughly 5 months after surgery. The source of these receptors is a boy under three years old with tuberous sclerosis and intractable seizures.

This clone appeared a few times. CDR3 nucleotides: TGTGCCAGCGCAGGGGCGGCCTTCAGAAGTGGCTACACCTTC. Translating gives CASAGAAFRSGYTF. The chain employs TRBV9 and TRBJ1-2; a weak D match, TRBD1 (6 bases). Trimming took 7 bases from V and 7 from J, leaving 20 bases between them. This CDR3 contains 14 residues. Per germline, CDR1 SGDLS and CDR2 YYNGEE.

CDR3 loop: CASATFRGSYTDTQYF. Here the CDR3 DNA reads TGTGCCAGCGCGACCTTCCGAGGGTCGTACACAGATACGCAGTATTTT. The rearrangement links TRBV7-9 to TRBJ2-3; tentatively, D is TRBD2 (5 bases). The V gene lost 8 bases and the J gene lost 2 bases, with 20 bases spanning the gap. Germline V CDR1 and CDR2: SEHNR, FQNEAQ (reference sequence). The CDR3 sequence is 16 residues long.

The rearrangement joins TRBV19 to TRBJ2-3; 9 nucleotides align to TRBD2. Germline V CDR1 and CDR2: LNHDA, SQIVND (reference sequence). The CDR3 has 16 residues. Trimming at V came to 1 base and at J to 4 bases, leaving 6 bases not matched to a gene. CDR3 sequence reads: CASSIGERGAPDTQYF. The DNA for the CDR3 is TGTGCCAGTAGTATAGGCGAGCGGGGGGCCCCAGATACGCAGTATTTT.

The chain recombines TRBV6-5 with TRBJ1-2; D gene uncertain. Trimming took off 5 bases at V and 8 bases at J, with 18 bases between the two ends. The CDR3 has 14 amino acids. Germline assignment: CDR1 MNHEY and CDR2 SVGAGI. CDR3 bases: TGTGCCAGCAGTCCCCTGTGGGAAAGCGGGGGCTACACCTTC. Encoded protein: CASSPLWESGGYTF.

This clone has just a few counts. V is TRBV9 and J is TRBJ1-1; D gene uncertain. The CDR3 contains 14 residues. Germline V CDR1 and CDR2: SGDLS, YYNGEE. V lost 2 bases and J lost 5, with 13 bases in between. The CDR3 sequence is CASSVETEGTEAFF. The CDR3 coding sequence is TGTGCCAGCAGCGTTGAAACTGAGGGAACTGAAGCTTTCTTT.

The CDR3 DNA reads TGTGCCACCAGTGATTCCATTGGACAGGTCTGGGGGCGGGAGACCCAGTACTTC. Its translation is CATSDSIGQVWGRETQYF. The chain recombines TRBV24-1 with TRBJ2-5, with TRBD1 identical over 7 bases. Germline V gives CDR1 KGHDR, CDR2 SFDVKD. V lost 2 bases, J lost 5 bases, and 16 bases stayed unmatched. The CDR3 length is 18 residues.

The chain joins TRBV7-2 to TRBJ2-3, with unresolved D. The CDR3 is made up of 14 amino acids. With 5 bases removed from V and 0 bases from J, the gap between germline ends came to 9 bases. Per the germline V gene, CDR1 is SGHTA and CDR2 is FQGNSA. The chain's CDR3 is CASSLRASTDTQYF. The CDR3 bases are TGTGCCAGCAGCCTACGCGCAAGCACAGATACGCAGTATTTT.

CDR3 region: CASSQGQGATNEKLFF. CDR3 in DNA: TGCGCCAGCAGCCAAGGACAGGGGGCAACTAATGAAAAACTGTTTTTT. V is TRBV4-1 and J is TRBJ1-4; 9 bases map to TRBD1. This CDR3 is built from 16 residues. V was pared by 1 base and J by 0 bases, with 0 bases of the junction left unmatched. Germline V lookup: CDR1 MGHRA, CDR2 YSYEKL.